The rows below give T cell receptor beta chains drawn from one sample of a study of cytomegalovirus exposure and HLA in healthy donors. Libraries were prepared by immunoSEQ multiplex PCR; TCRdb keeps only in-frame clonotypes and omits some of them. Here the sample spans 120,000 or so clones, 80% to 85% being singletons. The sequencing input was PBMCs. Receptor source: a human donor in good health. Both conserved end residues are part of each CDR3. D genes are given only for firm matches. Size tells how often a clone was seen (once, few, many) or the class of an expanded clone, and some rows leave it out.

size	J	D	length	V	DNA	CDR3
few	TRBJ1-2	TRBD1	14	TRBV19	TGTGCCAGTACCCTCCGGGACAGGTACTATGGCTACACCTTC	CASTLRDRYYGYTF
.	TRBJ2-1	.	15	TRBV27	TGTGCCAGCAGTCTGACAGGCTTCAACTGGAATGAGCAGTTCTTC	CASSLTGFNWNEQFF
.	TRBJ1-2	.	13	TRBV28	TGTGCCAGCAGACAGGGAACTAACTATGGCTACACCTTC	CASRQGTNYGYTF
.	TRBJ1-4	.	15	TRBV7-9	TGTGCCAGCAGCCATTACCAGGGTGCTAATGAAAAACTGTTTTTT	CASSHYQGANEKLFF
.	TRBJ2-3	.	15	TRBV2	TGTGCCAGCAGTGAAAGGGGCGGAAGCACAGATACGCAGTATTTT	CASSERGGSTDTQYF
.	TRBJ2-5	TRBD2	15	TRBV6-5	TGTGCCAGCAGTCCTAGCGGGGGGGACGTAAAGACCCAGTACTTC	CASSPSGGDVKTQYF
few	TRBJ2-1	TRBD2	15	TRBV6-1	TGTGCCAGCAGTGTATCTAGCGGGACCTACAATGAGCAGTTCTTC	CASSVSSGTYNEQFF
.	TRBJ2-1	TRBD2	17	TRBV28	TGTGCCAGCAGCTACAAATCCCTTGGACTAGCGGACAATGAGCAGTTCTTC	CASSYKSLGLADNEQFF
.	TRBJ2-7	TRBD1	13	TRBV28	TGTGCCAGCAGTGACAGGGACTCCTACGAGCAGTACTTC	CASSDRDSYEQYF
.	TRBJ2-2	.	14	TRBV10-1	TGCGCCAGCAGTGAGTCTCCTAGCCCCGGGGAGCTGTTTTTT	CASSESPSPGELFF